The rows below give T cell receptor beta chains drawn from one sample of a study of cytomegalovirus exposure and HLA in healthy donors. Generated by immunoSEQ multiplex PCR, the TCRdb table keeps only in-frame clones and is missing some. The profile shows roughly 170,000 clones, 84% of them singletons. Sequencing was performed on PBMCs. The receptors come from a girl aged 2-10 years in good health and CMV-seropositive. The CDR3 runs from the conserved cysteine through the conserved F or W. Fields, in order: clone size, V gene, D gene, J gene, CDR3 protein, CDR3 DNA. The D gene is left open where the match is weak. The size field is filled for only some rows; it gives once, few, many or a size class.

clone_size: -; v_call: TRBV7-2; d_call: -; j_call: TRBJ1-3; cdr3_aa: CASSLLPTVSGNTIYF; cdr3_nt: TGTGCCAGCAGCTTACTCCCTACGGTCTCTGGAAACACCATATATTTT
clone_size: -; v_call: TRBV7-3; d_call: -; j_call: TRBJ2-3; cdr3_aa: CASSTDPTDTQYF; cdr3_nt: TGTGCCAGCAGCACAGACCCCACAGATACGCAGTATTTT
clone_size: -; v_call: TRBV7-9; d_call: TRBD1; j_call: TRBJ2-3; cdr3_aa: CASSLAPTGYTDTQYF; cdr3_nt: TGTGCCAGCAGCTTAGCGCCGACAGGGTACACAGATACGCAGTATTTT
clone_size: -; v_call: TRBV28; d_call: -; j_call: TRBJ2-1; cdr3_aa: CASSPSSARDSSNERFF; cdr3_nt: TGTGCCAGCAGTCCTTCCTCAGCGCGGGATTCGAGCAATGAGCGGTTCTTC
clone_size: -; v_call: TRBV5-1; d_call: TRBD1; j_call: TRBJ1-2; cdr3_aa: CASSWTGGEIYGYTF; cdr3_nt: TGCGCCAGCAGCTGGACAGGGGGTGAAATTTATGGCTACACCTTC
clone_size: -; v_call: TRBV2; d_call: TRBD1; j_call: TRBJ1-4; cdr3_aa: CASHKGQVATNEKLFF; cdr3_nt: TGTGCCAGCCATAAGGGACAGGTTGCAACTAATGAAAAACTGTTTTTT
clone_size: -; v_call: TRBV28; d_call: TRBD2; j_call: TRBJ2-7; cdr3_aa: CASSTQGLAVKYEQYF; cdr3_nt: TGTGCCAGCAGCACCCAGGGACTAGCGGTAAAGTACGAGCAGTACTTC
clone_size: -; v_call: TRBV2; d_call: -; j_call: TRBJ2-5; cdr3_aa: CASRRETETQYF; cdr3_nt: TGTGCCAGCAGGCGGGAAACAGAGACCCAGTACTTC
clone_size: -; v_call: TRBV18; d_call: -; j_call: TRBJ1-1; cdr3_aa: CASSPYSTEAFF; cdr3_nt: TGTGCCAGCTCACCATACTCGACTGAAGCTTTCTTT
clone_size: once; v_call: TRBV7-3; d_call: TRBD2; j_call: TRBJ2-3; cdr3_aa: CASSSGGGPADTQYF; cdr3_nt: TGTGCCAGCAGCTCCGGGGGGGGGCCCGCAGATACGCAGTATTTT
clone_size: -; v_call: TRBV27; d_call: -; j_call: TRBJ1-5; cdr3_aa: CASSPQTYSNQPQHF; cdr3_nt: TGTGCCAGCAGTCCCCAGACTTATAGCAATCAGCCCCAGCATTTT
clone_size: once; v_call: TRBV6-6; d_call: TRBD1; j_call: TRBJ2-1; cdr3_aa: CASSRGQGDSYNEQFF; cdr3_nt: TGTGCCAGCAGCCGAGGACAGGGGGACTCCTACAATGAGCAGTTCTTC
clone_size: -; v_call: TRBV11-2; d_call: TRBD2; j_call: TRBJ2-1; cdr3_aa: CASSPEATSGDEQFF; cdr3_nt: TGTGCCAGCAGCCCCGAGGCGACTAGCGGGGATGAGCAGTTCTTC
clone_size: -; v_call: TRBV6-1; d_call: -; j_call: TRBJ1-5; cdr3_aa: CASSEFGGFHQPQHF; cdr3_nt: TGTGCCAGCAGTGAATTCGGAGGGTTCCATCAGCCCCAGCATTTT
clone_size: -; v_call: TRBV5-1; d_call: TRBD1; j_call: TRBJ2-7; cdr3_aa: CASSFRTGGVLQYF; cdr3_nt: TGCGCCAGCAGCTTCCGGACAGGGGGCGTGTTGCAGTACTTC
clone_size: -; v_call: TRBV30; d_call: -; j_call: TRBJ1-1; cdr3_aa: CAWSVQVNTEAFF; cdr3_nt: TGTGCCTGGAGTGTACAAGTGAACACTGAAGCTTTCTTT
clone_size: -; v_call: TRBV4-1; d_call: TRBD1; j_call: TRBJ2-2; cdr3_aa: CASSQATGNTGELFF; cdr3_nt: TGCGCCAGCAGCCAAGCGACAGGGAATACCGGGGAGCTGTTTTTT
clone_size: -; v_call: TRBV5-1; d_call: TRBD1; j_call: TRBJ2-1; cdr3_aa: CASQMDPGGNEQFF; cdr3_nt: TGCGCCAGTCAAATGGATCCAGGGGGAAATGAGCAGTTCTTC
clone_size: once; v_call: TRBV6-1; d_call: -; j_call: TRBJ2-1; cdr3_aa: CASGDSGSYNEQFF; cdr3_nt: TGTGCCAGCGGCGATAGCGGCTCCTACAATGAGCAGTTCTTC